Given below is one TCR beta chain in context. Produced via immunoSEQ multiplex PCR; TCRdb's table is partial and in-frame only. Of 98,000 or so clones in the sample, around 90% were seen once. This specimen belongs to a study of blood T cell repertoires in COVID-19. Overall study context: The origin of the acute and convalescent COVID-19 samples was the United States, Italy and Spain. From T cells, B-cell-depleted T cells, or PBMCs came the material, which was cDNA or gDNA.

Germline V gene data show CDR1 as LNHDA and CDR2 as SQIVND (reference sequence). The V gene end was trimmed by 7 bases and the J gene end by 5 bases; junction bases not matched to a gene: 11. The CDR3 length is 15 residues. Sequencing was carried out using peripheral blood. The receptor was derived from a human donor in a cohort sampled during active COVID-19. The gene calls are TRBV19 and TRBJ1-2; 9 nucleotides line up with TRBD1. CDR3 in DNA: TGTGCCAGTAAAAATCCGGGGACAGGGATATATGGCTACACCTTC. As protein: CASKNPGTGIYGYTF.